These T cell receptor beta chains were read from a single sample in a study of yellow fever vaccine responses in identical twins. MiXCR, applied by TCRdb to the RT-PCR reads, yields one record per CDR3 protein. Of under 20,000 distinct CDR3 sequences detected, around 67% appear once; the ten largest clones hold less than 9.5%. The sample was T cells from blood (PBMCs), unsorted or a sorted subset (not recorded which), taken before or after yellow fever vaccination (not recorded which). Source of these receptors: a woman younger than 35 who received the yellow fever vaccine. The CDR3 runs from the conserved cysteine through the conserved F or W. A D gene is named only where the DNA matches it firmly. The size entry is marked missing in some rows and otherwise reads once, few, many or a size class.

D gene | J gene | V gene | clone size | CDR3 DNA | CDR3 protein
TRBD1 | TRBJ1-2 | TRBV15 | - | TGTGCCACCAGCAGAGCCCGAACAGGGGTCTATGGCTACACCTTC | CATSRARTGVYGYTF
- | TRBJ2-7 | TRBV5-1 | - | TGCGCCAGCAGCTTGGGACAGCGGACACTCTACGAGCAGTACTTC | CASSLGQRTLYEQYF
- | TRBJ2-4 | TRBV11-3 | once | TGTGCCAGCAGCTCCCCCGGCGGAAGAATAGCCAAAAACATTCAGTACTTC | CASSSPGGRIAKNIQYF
- | TRBJ1-1 | TRBV6-1 | - | TGTGCCAGCAGTGAAGAGCTTGGACACGGGAACACTGAAGCTTTCTTT | CASSEELGHGNTEAFF
TRBD1 | TRBJ1-1 | TRBV29-1 | - | TGCAGCGTTGCGGGACAGCCCACTGAAGCTTTCTTT | CSVAGQPTEAFF
- | TRBJ2-6 | TRBV4-2 | - | TGTGCCAGCAGCCAATCAGACGTCTCTGGGGCCAACGTCCTGACTTTC | CASSQSDVSGANVLTF
- | TRBJ1-2 | TRBV7-2 | - | TGTGCCAGCAGCTTAGCGTCGGGACGGGGGGATTATGGCTACACCTTC | CASSLASGRGDYGYTF
TRBD2 | TRBJ2-1 | TRBV5-1 | few | TGCGCCAGCAGCTACCTAGCGGGATCCTACAATGAGCAGTTCTTC | CASSYLAGSYNEQFF
- | TRBJ2-5 | TRBV2 | - | TGTGCCAGCAGGGTCACGGAGACCCAGTACTTC | CASRVTETQYF
- | TRBJ2-2 | TRBV29-1 | - | TGCAGCGTCCCACGGGAGACGAACACCGGGGAGCTGTTTTTT | CSVPRETNTGELFF
TRBD2 | TRBJ2-1 | TRBV7-2 | medium-sized | TGTGCCAGCAGCTTTAGCGGGGGAAATTACAATGAGCAGTTCTTC | CASSFSGGNYNEQFF
- | TRBJ1-2 | TRBV18 | - | TGTGCCAGCTCAAGCGGAATTTATGGCTACACCTTC | CASSSGIYGYTF
- | TRBJ2-2 | TRBV18 | - | TGTGCCAGCTCACCCCGTGGACAACAGTCGACCACCGGGGAGCTGTTTTTT | CASSPRGQQSTTGELFF
- | TRBJ2-7 | TRBV5-5 | - | TGTGCCAGCAGCTTGGACGGCCCCTCCTACGAGCAGTACTTC | CASSLDGPSYEQYF
- | TRBJ2-7 | TRBV18 | - | TGTGCCAGCTCACAAACCTCGGGTCGCGAGCAGTACTTC | CASSQTSGREQYF
TRBD1 | TRBJ2-7 | TRBV27 | - | TGTGCCAGCAGTCGAGACCTCCGGGACAGCTCCTACGAGCAGTACTTC | CASSRDLRDSSYEQYF
- | TRBJ1-1 | TRBV7-2 | - | TGTGCCAGCAGCGGAGGGATGAACACTGAAGCTTTCTTT | CASSGGMNTEAFF
TRBD1 | TRBJ1-1 | TRBV5-1 | - | TGCGCCAGCAGCACTGGGGACAGGGACAACACTGAAGCTTTCTTT | CASSTGDRDNTEAFF
TRBD1 | TRBJ2-7 | TRBV5-1 | few | TGCGCCAGCAGCCCCGGGACAGCTTTAGCCTACGAGCAGTACTTC | CASSPGTALAYEQYF
- | TRBJ1-5 | TRBV4-2 | - | TGTGCCAGCAGCCAAGATCGATTCAGGAGGGGCAATCAGCCCCAGCATTTT | CASSQDRFRRGNQPQHF
- | TRBJ1-1 | TRBV2 | - | TGTGCCAGCAGTGATGATGGAGCTTTCTTT | CASSDDGAFF
- | TRBJ1-1 | TRBV29-1 | - | TGCAGCGTTGCAACCCGGGGGCGGGTCACTGAAGCTTTCTTT | CSVATRGRVTEAFF
- | TRBJ2-3 | TRBV10-3 | - | TGTGCCATCACAGATACGCAGTATTTT | CAITDTQYF
TRBD1 | TRBJ1-6 | TRBV11-1 | few | TGTGCCAGCACCCGACAGGGCTCCTCACCCCTCCACTTT | CASTRQGSSPLHF
TRBD1 | TRBJ1-5 | TRBV11-1 | - | TGTGCCAGCAGCTTAGTAGGGACAGGGGGATCTCAGCCCCAGCATTTT | CASSLVGTGGSQPQHF
- | TRBJ2-1 | TRBV18 | once | TGTGCCAGCTCACCACCCCTCGGCCGGGGCCTAACCAATGAGCAGTTCTTC | CASSPPLGRGLTNEQFF
- | TRBJ1-2 | TRBV5-5 | once | TGTGCCAGCAGCGTGGGATTGAACTATGGCTACACCTTC | CASSVGLNYGYTF
- | TRBJ1-1 | TRBV11-2 | - | TGTGCCAGCGACAACCGGGTCAGGTGGGGGTACCAGAACACTGAAGCTTTCTTT | CASDNRVRWGYQNTEAFF
TRBD2 | TRBJ2-1 | TRBV5-1 | - | TGCGCCAGCAGCTCATTTTCCGGGACTAGTATCCACAATGAGCAGTTCTTC | CASSSFSGTSIHNEQFF
- | TRBJ1-2 | TRBV11-1 | - | TGTGCCAGCAGCTTACAGGTTGGGGACTATGGCTACACCTTC | CASSLQVGDYGYTF
TRBD2 | TRBJ2-4 | TRBV18 | few | TGTGCCAGCTCACCCAATAGCGGGGCGGCCAAAAACATTCAGTACTTC | CASSPNSGAAKNIQYF
- | TRBJ1-3 | TRBV18 | - | TGTGCCAGCTCACCGACGGACGGTGGATATAGCATATATTTT | CASSPTDGGYSIYF
- | TRBJ1-1 | TRBV2 | - | TGTGCCAGCAGCGAGCAGTGGAACACTGAAGCTTTCTTT | CASSEQWNTEAFF